This T cell receptor beta chain appears in the sequencing data of a study of blood T cell repertoires in COVID-19. For the study at large: Both acute and convalescent COVID-19 samples were obtained from the United States, Italy and Spain. The cDNA or gDNA used as material had been derived from T cells, B-cell-depleted T cells, or PBMCs.

Per germline, CDR1 MDHEN and CDR2 SYDVKM. The CDR3 contains 17 residues. J lost 2 bases, V lost 2 bases, and 10 bases had no gene match. The authors' processing: Amplified reference gene primers provided the basis for estimating nucleated cell counts. Libraries were prepared by immunoSEQ multiplex PCR; TCRdb keeps only in-frame clonotypes and omits some of them. The V and J calls and clone size come from that table; D and trimming were worked out from the DNA. The sample comprises approximately 100,000 clones, around 84% of which are singletons, and roughly 40% rests with the top ten. This receptor was obtained from a man older than 75 with acute or convalescent COVID-19. This chain joins TRBV28 and TRBJ2-3, with 7 positions matching TRBD1. The sequenced material came from peripheral blood. The CDR3 DNA is TGTGCCAGCAGTTTAGACGTCTTGGGACAGAACACAGATACGCAGTATTTT. Translating it yields CASSLDVLGQNTDTQYF. Full variable domain (missing parts from reference TRBV28 and TRBJ2-3): DVKVTQSSRYLVKRTGEKVFLECVQDMDHENMFWYRQDPGLGLRLIYFSYDVKMKEKGDIPEGYSVSREKKERFSLILESASTNQTSMYLCASSLDVLGQNTDTQYFGPGTRLTVL.